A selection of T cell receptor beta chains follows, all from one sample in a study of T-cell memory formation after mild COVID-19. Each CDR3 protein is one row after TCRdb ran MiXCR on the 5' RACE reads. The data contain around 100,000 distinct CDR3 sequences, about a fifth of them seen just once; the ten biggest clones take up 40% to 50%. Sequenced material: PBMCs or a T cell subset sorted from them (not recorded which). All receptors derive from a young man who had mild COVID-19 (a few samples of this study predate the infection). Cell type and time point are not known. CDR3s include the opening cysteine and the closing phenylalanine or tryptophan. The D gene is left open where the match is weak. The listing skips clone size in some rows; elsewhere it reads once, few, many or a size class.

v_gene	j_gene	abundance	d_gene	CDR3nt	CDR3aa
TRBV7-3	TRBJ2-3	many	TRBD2	TGTGCCAGCAGACGGACTAGCGGGGGGACAGATACGCAGTATTTT	CASRRTSGGTDTQYF
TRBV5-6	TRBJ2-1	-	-	TGTGCCAGCAGCTTCCAGGCCGGCAACCCCACCTACAATGAGCAGTTCTTC	CASSFQAGNPTYNEQFF
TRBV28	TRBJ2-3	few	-	TGTGCCAGCAGCCGGGACACTTCCACAGATACGCAGTATTTT	CASSRDTSTDTQYF
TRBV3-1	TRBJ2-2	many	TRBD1	TGTGCCAGCAGCCAAGTGCGGACAGGGGGGACCGGGGAGCTGTTTTTT	CASSQVRTGGTGELFF
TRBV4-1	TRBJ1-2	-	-	TGCGCCAGCAGCCAGCGGGGGGGGAATACTAACTATGGCTACACCTTC	CASSQRGGNTNYGYTF
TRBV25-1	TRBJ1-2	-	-	TGTGCCAGCAGTGCTCCAGGGTTTCGCAACTATGGCTACACCTTC	CASSAPGFRNYGYTF
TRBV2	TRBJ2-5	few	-	TGTGCCAGCAGCCCATCCGCGGAGTACCAAGAGACCCAGTACTTC	CASSPSAEYQETQYF
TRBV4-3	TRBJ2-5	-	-	TGCGCCAGCAGCCACAGCCCCGGGACCTCCCAGTACTTC	CASSHSPGTSQYF
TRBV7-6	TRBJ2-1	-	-	TGTGCCAGCATTGGGGGGGGCAGTGAGCAGTTCTTC	CASIGGGSEQFF
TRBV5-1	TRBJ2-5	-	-	TGCGCCAGCAGCTTATCCTATACGACAGGACAAGAGACCCAGTACTTC	CASSLSYTTGQETQYF